A single sample gave rise to the 10 T cell receptor beta chains below, sequenced in a study of T cells in Graves' hyperthyroidism and ophthalmopathy. Amplified TCR beta CDR3 regions came from RNA transcripts. First-round RT-PCR of the TCR CDR3 relied on the HTBI primer set. TCRdb re-called the multiplex PCR reads through MiXCR, storing one row per CDR3 protein. This sample has a few hundred thousand distinct CDR3 sequences; about 15% occur once, and the top ten carry approximately 15%. Material: blood. Every receptor here comes from a middle-aged woman with Graves' hyperthyroidism.

V is TRBV4-1 and J is TRBJ2-7; tentative D call: TRBD1 (5 bases). The CDR3 spans 15 residues. CDR1 and CDR2 from the germline V gene are MGHRA and YSYEKL. V lost 1 base and J lost 4, with 14 bases in between. The CDR3 DNA is TGCGCCAGCAGCCAAGTGGAGACAGAATTTTACGAGCAGTACTTC. The encoded protein is CASSQVETEFYEQYF.

This clonotype was counted at least ten times. This chain joins TRBV7-3 and TRBJ2-1, with 9 bases identical to TRBD1. From germline, CDR1 is SGHTA and CDR2 FQGTGA. This CDR3 is built from 14 residues. V was pared by 2 bases and J by 7 bases, with 3 bases of the junction left unmatched. The CDR3 DNA reads as TGTGCCAGCAGCTTAGGACAGGGGTGGAATGAGCAGTTCTTC. It is translated as CASSLGQGWNEQFF.

Notes on this clonotype: Relative to the germline gene, one junction end is altered; a read error may explain this. The V call is TRBV20-1, the J call TRBJ2-1, with 9 positions matching TRBD2. The CDR3 sequence is 17 residues long. Germline V gives CDR1 DFQATT, CDR2 SNEGSKA (reference sequence). CDR3 loop: CGARETSGSNRYNEQFF. The CDR3 nucleotides read TGCGGTGCTAGAGAGACTAGCGGCTCCAATCGTTACAATGAGCAGTTCTTC.

At least ten counts were recorded for this clonotype. This chain links TRBV30 with TRBJ1-1; 7 bases fit TRBD1. This CDR3 contains 11 residues. Unmatched junction bases numbered 6, after V lost 4 bases and J lost 10 bases. Germline loops: CDR1 GTSNPN, CDR2 SVGIG (reference sequence). DNA for the CDR3: TGTGCCTGGACTACAGGGGTGGGAGCTTTCTTT. Translation gives CAWTTGVGAFF.

This chain links TRBV20-1 with TRBJ2-7; 10 bases match TRBD1. There are 16 residues in the CDR3. The V and J ends lost 6 bases and 2 bases, in that order; junction bases with no gene match: 13. Germline CDR1 reads DFQATT; CDR2 reads SNEGSKA (reference sequence). The CDR3 loop reads CSATDWTDRGPYEQYF. The DNA of the CDR3 is TGCAGTGCGACGGACTGGACCGACAGGGGGCCCTACGAGCAGTACTTC.

This clonotype showed up many times. The chain employs TRBV30 and TRBJ2-7; D remains ambiguous. The CDR3 loop spans 12 amino acids. Trimming took off 0 bases at V and 5 bases at J, with 8 bases between the two ends. The germline V gene encodes CDR1 GTSNPN and CDR2 SVGIG (reference sequence). CDR3 protein: CAWSVSRNEQYF. The DNA of the CDR3 is TGTGCCTGGAGTGTATCTCGGAACGAGCAGTACTTC.

This clonotype appeared many times. This chain joins TRBV28 and TRBJ2-5; TRBD2 agrees at 10 bases. The length of the CDR3 is 14 residues. Germline assignment: CDR1 MDHEN and CDR2 SYDVKM. Trimming took 4 bases from V and 5 from J; bases not matched to a gene: 4. The chain's CDR3 is CASSSTSGRETQYF. As DNA, the CDR3 is TGTGCCAGCAGTTCGACTAGCGGGCGGGAGACCCAGTACTTC.

For this clonotype: This sequence may be a read error, since a much larger clone differs from it by one base. This chain's CDR3 is CASSLGGTSAFEQYF. The CDR3 bases are TGTGCCAGCAGTTTAGGAGGGACTAGCGCATTCGAGCAGTACTTC. The chain has TRBV12-3 or TRBV12-4 and TRBJ2-7; 10 bases map to TRBD2. This CDR3 comprises 15 residues. V trimming: 1 base; J trimming: 6 bases; junction bases outside the gene matches: 6.

The chain couples TRBV30 to TRBJ1-2, with TRBD1 matching 10 bases. V dropped 3 bases and J dropped 7; count of bases not matched to a gene: 8. Germline V gene lookup returns CDR1 GTSNPN and CDR2 SVGIG (reference sequence). This CDR3 has 14 residues. The CDR3 DNA reads as TGTGCCTGGAGGGCGCCCGGGACAGGGGCTGGCTACACCTTC. Its protein product is CAWRAPGTGAGYTF.

This clonotype showed up many times. The CDR3 loop reads CASSLVNLADTQYF. CDR3 coding DNA: TGTGCCAGCAGCTTAGTTAATTTGGCAGATACGCAGTATTTT. The chain uses TRBV7-2 and TRBJ2-3, with D uncertain. Germline V gives CDR1 SGHTA, CDR2 FQGNSA. Trimming left V 1 base short and J 4 bases short, with 9 bases between. This CDR3 has 14 residues. Together with reference TRBV7-2 and TRBJ2-3, the CDR3 gives the full variable domain: GAGVSQSPSNKVTEKGKDVELRCDPISGHTALYWYRQSLGQGLEFLIYFQGNSAPDKSGLPSDRFSAERTGGSVSTLTIQRTQQEDSAVYLCASSLVNLADTQYFGPGTRLTVL.